The rows below give T cell receptor beta chains drawn from one sample of a study of beta chain features in type 1 diabetes. This table comes from immunoSEQ multiplex PCR, and its TCRdb copy is limited to in-frame clones, with some not included. The repertoire holds under 400,000 clones, roughly an eighth seen once, with around 0.02% in the top ten. The sample consisted of naive CD4+ T cells from blood. All receptors derive from a man younger than 30 in good health. Both conserved end residues are part of each CDR3. D genes are given only for firm matches. Only some rows state a clone size, as once, few, many or a class for expanded clones.

NA TRBJ1-1 TRBD1 TRBV5-1 CASSRTGTGNTEAFF TGCGCCAGCAGCCGGACCGGGACAGGGAACACTGAAGCTTTCTTT
NA TRBJ2-5 TRBD2 TRBV4-3 CASSQDTSVETQYF TGCGCCAGCAGCCAAGATACTAGCGTGGAGACCCAGTACTTC
NA TRBJ2-5 NA TRBV4-1 CASSQAVQETQYF TGCGCCAGCAGCCAAGCGGTCCAAGAGACCCAGTACTTC
few TRBJ2-3 NA TRBV9 CASSLSQGGTDTQYF TGTGCCAGCAGCCTCTCGCAGGGCGGTACAGATACGCAGTATTTT
NA TRBJ2-7 TRBD1 TRBV28 CATTGTGATSYEQYF TGTGCCACCACAGGGACAGGGGCCACCTCCTACGAGCAGTACTTC
few TRBJ1-1 NA TRBV29-1 CSATGYMNTEAFF TGCAGCGCAACAGGGTACATGAACACTGAAGCTTTCTTT
few TRBJ2-3 NA TRBV18 CASSPPSTDTQYF TGTGCCAGCTCACCCCCTAGCACAGATACGCAGTATTTT
NA TRBJ2-7 NA TRBV11-2 CASSPGGSYEQYF TGTGCCAGCAGCCCCGGAGGATCCTACGAGCAGTACTTC
few TRBJ2-5 NA TRBV14 CASSQLFAEETQYF TGTGCCAGCAGCCAGTTATTTGCAGAAGAGACCCAGTACTTC
few TRBJ1-2 NA TRBV4-3 CASSQEVRENYGYTF TGCGCCAGCAGCCAAGAGGTTAGAGAGAACTATGGCTACACCTTC
few TRBJ1-1 NA TRBV30 CAWSPDPGLGTEAFF TGTGCCTGGAGCCCGGACCCGGGACTGGGGACTGAAGCTTTCTTT
few TRBJ1-4 NA TRBV7-2 CASSRRGHNNEKLFF TGTGCCAGCAGCCGTAGGGGACACAATAATGAAAAACTGTTTTTT
few TRBJ1-5 NA TRBV30 CAWSAGMGDQPQHF TGTGCCTGGAGCGCCGGAATGGGCGATCAGCCCCAGCATTTT
NA TRBJ1-1 NA TRBV19 CASSIDGAGRPSDTEAFF TGTGCCAGTAGTATAGATGGGGCCGGGCGGCCGTCGGACACCGAAGCTTTCTTT
NA TRBJ2-6 NA TRBV30 CALDTSRSGANVLTF TGTGCCTTGGACACATCACGCTCTGGGGCCAACGTCCTGACTTTC
few TRBJ1-6 NA TRBV11-2 CASSLGRGAYNSPLHF TGTGCCAGCAGCTTAGGACGGGGTGCCTATAATTCACCCCTCCACTTT
NA TRBJ2-1 TRBD2 TRBV10-3 CAISGQTGTSLTEQFF TGTGCCATCAGTGGGCAGACCGGGACTAGCCTCACTGAGCAGTTCTTC
NA TRBJ2-3 NA TRBV14 CASSQELALSTDTQYF TGTGCCAGCAGCCAAGAGCTTGCACTTAGCACAGATACGCAGTATTTT
NA TRBJ2-3 NA TRBV7-2 CASSLESLGTDTQYF TGTGCCAGCAGCTTAGAGTCCCTAGGAACAGATACGCAGTATTTT
few TRBJ1-1 TRBD1 TRBV30 CAGKQGYPEAFF TGTGCCGGAAAACAGGGGTATCCTGAAGCTTTCTTT
NA TRBJ1-2 NA TRBV29-1 CSVEGARDYGYTF TGCAGCGTTGAAGGGGCGCGGGACTATGGCTACACCTTC
NA TRBJ2-7 TRBD1 TRBV27 CAIPGQGCYEQYF TGTGCCATTCCGGGACAGGGGTGTTACGAGCAGTACTTC
few TRBJ2-1 NA TRBV18 CASSPQPGARYNEQFF TGTGCCAGCTCCCCCCAACCAGGGGCGCGATACAATGAGCAGTTCTTC
few TRBJ2-7 TRBD2 TRBV4-2 CASSRIRTSGGYEQYF TGTGCCAGCAGCCGTATCCGGACTAGCGGTGGCTACGAGCAGTACTTC
NA TRBJ1-2 NA TRBV18 CASSPQGSDYGYTF TGTGCCAGCTCACCGCAGGGAAGTGACTATGGCTACACCTTC
few TRBJ2-5 NA TRBV9 CASSVGGIDGTQYF TGTGCCAGCAGCGTAGGGGGCATTGATGGGACCCAGTACTTC
NA TRBJ2-3 NA TRBV11-2 CASQQLSTDTQYF TGTGCCAGCCAACAGCTAAGCACAGATACGCAGTATTTT
few TRBJ2-5 TRBD1 TRBV7-8 CASSLNRGQYF TGTGCCAGCAGCTTGAACAGGGGACAGTACTTC